Included here is one TCR beta chain sequence, with context. Per the study methods: Amplification of reference gene primers was used by the study to estimate nucleated cell counts. Only in-frame clones appear in the TCRdb table, and some are missing; sequencing was by immunoSEQ multiplex PCR. The D gene and trimming were derived from the DNA, and the V and J assignments and clone size from that table. This sample carries 250,000 to 300,000 clones, 88% of them seen once, and the ten largest clones take more than 8.5%. The sample originates from a study of blood T cell repertoires in COVID-19. At the level of the study: Italy, Spain and the United States were the sources of the convalescent and acute COVID-19 samples.

The sequenced material came from peripheral blood. The clonotype originates from a woman in her 70s with COVID-19, enrolled during active disease.

DNA of the CDR3: TGTGCCAGCTCACCGTCCGACAGAAACACCATATATTTT. This sequence encodes CASSPSDRNTIYF. The chain combines TRBV18 with TRBJ1-3; D unresolved. The CDR3 runs to 13 residues. The germline V gene encodes CDR1 KGHSH and CDR2 LQKENI. V was cut by 3 bases and J by 5 bases, with 8 bases left in between.